This TCR beta chain appears in the sequencing data of a study of T cell responses to AZD1222 COVID-19 vaccine. Overall study findings and caveats: The sample set comprised mostly white British donors with more females, and clonal diversity was possibly underestimated.

Generated by immunoSEQ multiplex PCR, the TCRdb table keeps only in-frame clones and is missing some. Found here are tens of thousands of clones, about 90% of them singletons; the top ten hold roughly 5%. V lost 2 bases, J lost 0 bases, and 10 bases lay in between. This CDR3 has 15 amino acids. Germline V gene data show CDR1 as MNHEY and CDR2 as SVGAGI. As regards this clone: Its antigen is not identified.

The specimen was peripheral blood, collected on day 0 of AZD1222 vaccination. This sequence joins TRBV6-5 and TRBJ1-1; D is perhaps TRBD1 (5 bases). The clonotype originates from an adult in good health. CDR3 DNA: TGTGCCAGCAGTTACGCAGGGACGATGAACACTGAAGCTTTCTTT. It codes for CASSYAGTMNTEAFF.